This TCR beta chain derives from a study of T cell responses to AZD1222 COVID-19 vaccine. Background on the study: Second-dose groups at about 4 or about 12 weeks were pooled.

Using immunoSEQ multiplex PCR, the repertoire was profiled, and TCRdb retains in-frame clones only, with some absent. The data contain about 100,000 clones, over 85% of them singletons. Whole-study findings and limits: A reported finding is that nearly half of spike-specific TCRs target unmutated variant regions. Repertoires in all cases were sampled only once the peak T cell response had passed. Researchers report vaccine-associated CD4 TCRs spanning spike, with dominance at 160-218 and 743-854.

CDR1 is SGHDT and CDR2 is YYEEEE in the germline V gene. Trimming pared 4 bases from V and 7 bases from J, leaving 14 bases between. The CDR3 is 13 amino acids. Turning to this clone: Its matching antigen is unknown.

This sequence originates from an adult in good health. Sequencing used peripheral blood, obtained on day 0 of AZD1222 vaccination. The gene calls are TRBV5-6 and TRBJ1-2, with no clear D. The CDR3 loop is CASSPGVMGGYTF. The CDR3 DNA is TGTGCCAGCAGCCCCGGGGTCATGGGTGGCTACACCTTC.